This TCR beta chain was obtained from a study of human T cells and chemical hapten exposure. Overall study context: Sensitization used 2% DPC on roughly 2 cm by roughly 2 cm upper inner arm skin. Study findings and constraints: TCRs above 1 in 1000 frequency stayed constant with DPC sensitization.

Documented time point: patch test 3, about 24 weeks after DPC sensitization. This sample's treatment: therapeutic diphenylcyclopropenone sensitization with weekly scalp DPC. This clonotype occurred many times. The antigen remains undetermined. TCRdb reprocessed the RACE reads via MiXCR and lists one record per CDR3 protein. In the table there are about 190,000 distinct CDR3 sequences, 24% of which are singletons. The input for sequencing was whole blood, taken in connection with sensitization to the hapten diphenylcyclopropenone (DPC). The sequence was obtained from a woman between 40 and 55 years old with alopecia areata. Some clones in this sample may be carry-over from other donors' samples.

The CDR3 DNA reads as TGCAGTGCGACTAGCGGTTACAATGAGCAGTTCTTC. As protein: CSATSGYNEQFF. The chain carries TRBV20-1 and TRBJ2-1, with TRBD2 matching over 9 bases. The germline V gene has CDR1 DFQATT and CDR2 SNEGSKA (reference sequence). After removal of 6 bases from V and 4 bases from J, the junction contained 1 base not matched to a gene. The CDR3 sequence is 12 residues long.